This T cell receptor beta chain was recorded in a study of T-cell memory formation after mild COVID-19. MiXCR, applied by TCRdb to the 5' RACE reads, yields one record per CDR3 protein. The table records about 320,000 distinct CDR3 sequences, 14% of them present only once. Study outcomes and limitations: Pre-infection memory contained some responding clones, which suggested that cross-reactive memory had joined.

The V end lost 3 bases, the J end lost 6 bases, and 13 bases lay between the germline ends. The CDR3 sequence is 14 residues long. This clonotype was detected ten times or more. No antigen is known for it. The gene calls are TRBV12-3 or TRBV12-4 and TRBJ2-3, with D possibly TRBD2 on 5 matching bases. Sequenced: PBMCs or a T cell subset sorted from them (not recorded which). The TCR was taken from a man in his late teens or twenties who had mild COVID-19 (a few samples of this study predate the infection). Cell type and time point are not known. The DNA for the CDR3 is TGTGCCAGCAGTTTGACTACCGCTGGGGATACGCAGTATTTT. Protein product: CASSLTTAGDTQYF.